One and the same sample provided the 27 T cell receptor beta chains below, sequenced in a study of identical twins. TCRdb ran MiXCR on the 5' RACE reads and lists one entry per CDR3 protein. The repertoire holds more than 600,000 distinct CDR3 sequences, with around a sixth as singletons. The sample was also reused in another study, on T cells expressing NK-cell markers.

Sequencing was carried out using PBMCs. The receptors derive from a woman between 18 and 29 years old in good health.

This clonotype was seen ten or more times. The chain couples TRBV5-5 to TRBJ2-1; 11 bases align to TRBD2. V was pared by 5 bases and J by 6 bases, with 7 bases of the junction left unmatched. The CDR3 spans 15 residues. CDR1 is SGHKS and CDR2 is YYEKEE in the germline V gene (reference sequence). In DNA form, the CDR3 reads TGTGCCAGCAGGTCCGGACTAGCGGGTTCCAATGAGCAGTTCTTC. This gives the protein CASRSGLAGSNEQFF. The full variable domain, its missing parts supplied by reference TRBV5-5 and TRBJ2-1, is DAGVTQSPTHLIKTRGQQVTLRCSPISGHKSVSWYQQVLGQGPQFIFQYYEKEERGRGNFPDRFSARQFPNYSSELNVNALLLGDSALYLCASRSGLAGSNEQFFGPGTRLTVL.

This clonotype was counted only a few times. V gene TRBV5-6 combines with J gene TRBJ2-2, with TRBD1 matching 8 bases. The CDR3 has 15 residues. Germline assignment: CDR1 SGHDT and CDR2 YYEEEE. With 4 bases clipped from V and 5 bases from J, the junction kept 7 bases outside the gene matches. The CDR3: CASSPRQGRTGELFF. The CDR3 DNA sequence: TGTGCCAGCAGCCCCCGACAGGGGAGGACCGGGGAGCTGTTTTTT.

The gene calls are TRBV7-2 and TRBJ2-1, with D tentatively TRBD1 or TRBD2 (6 bases each). The CDR3 runs 14 residues. The V and J ends lost 1 base and 11 bases respectively, with 15 bases between them. Germline CDR1 is SGHTA and CDR2 is FQGNSA. Here the CDR3 reads CASSLVEGGTKQFF. CDR3 in DNA: TGTGCCAGCAGCTTAGTGGAGGGCGGGACAAAGCAGTTCTTC.

This clonotype was seen more than once but under ten times. V usage is TRBV6-7 and J usage is TRBJ2-5; TRBD1 agrees at 10 bases. TRBV6-7 is an ORF for which the function is uncertain. V dropped 7 bases and J dropped 0; count of bases not matched to a gene: 14. The CDR3 loop spans 18 amino acids. The CDR3 sequence: CASTHLGDRGLYQETQYF. The DNA for the CDR3 is TGTGCCAGCACCCACCTTGGGGACAGGGGATTGTACCAAGAGACCCAGTACTTC.

This clonotype was counted only a few times. The chain uses TRBV9 and TRBJ2-7; perhaps TRBD2 as D (6 bases). This CDR3 is 15 amino acids long. Germline V gene data show CDR1 as SGDLS and CDR2 as YYNGEE. Trimming shortened V by 4 bases and J by 2 bases, and 16 bases separated the two germline ends. The CDR3 here is CASSPPGTSPYEQYF. The CDR3 DNA is TGTGCCAGCAGCCCACCCGGGACTTCCCCCTACGAGCAGTACTTC.

The CDR3 reads CASSQGAMNTEAFF. As DNA, the CDR3 is TGTGCCAGCAGCCAAGGGGCAATGAACACTGAAGCTTTCTTT. The chain joins TRBV12-3 or TRBV12-4 to TRBJ1-1; D possibly corresponds to TRBD1 (5 bases). This CDR3 contains 14 residues. Trimming removed 6 bases at V and 0 bases at J, with 11 bases between.

V and J are TRBV6-6 and TRBJ2-7; D gene ambiguous. V was pared by 6 bases and J by 6 bases, with 15 bases between. This CDR3 is 13 amino acids long. Germline CDR1 is MNHNY and CDR2 is SVGAGI (reference sequence). DNA of the CDR3: TGTGCCAGCAGCCCACATCGAGCTTCCGAGCAGTACTTC. Protein: CASSPHRASEQYF.

This clonotype was observed a handful of times. This chain uses TRBV7-3 with TRBJ2-3; D remains unclear. Trimming removed 5 bases from V and 7 bases from J, with 19 bases in between. CDR3 length: 15 residues. Germline assignment: CDR1 SGHTA and CDR2 FQGTGA. The CDR3 loop is CASSEIGQFSNTQYF. The DNA of the CDR3 is TGTGCCAGCAGCGAAATTGGCCAATTCTCAAATACGCAGTATTTT.

The rearrangement joins TRBV20-1 to TRBJ2-4, with a weak D call TRBD1 (6 bases). V was shortened by 4 bases and J by 4 bases, with 8 bases between the two germline ends. The germline V gene has CDR1 DFQATT and CDR2 SNEGSKA (reference sequence). The CDR3 contains 12 residues. CDR3 in DNA: TGCAGTGCTACCAGGGGAAAAAACATTCAGTACTTC. As protein: CSATRGKNIQYF.

This clonotype was found many times. This chain joins TRBV5-6 and TRBJ2-7; a weak D match, TRBD1 (6 bases). CDR1 SGHDT and CDR2 YYEEEE come from the germline V gene. V gave up 0 bases and J gave up 0 bases, with 10 bases separating them. The CDR3 extends over 15 amino acids. The CDR3 DNA sequence: TGTGCCAGCAGCTTGGTAGGGGGTATCTCCTACGAGCAGTACTTC. It encodes CASSLVGGISYEQYF.

At least ten counts were recorded for this clonotype. The chain uses TRBV27 and TRBJ1-1, with unresolved D. The CDR3 totals 13 residues. Trimming removed 6 bases at V and 0 bases at J, with 8 bases between. Germline V gives CDR1 MNHEY, CDR2 SMNVEV (reference sequence). CDR3 DNA: TGTGCCAGCAGCTTGGCGATGAACACTGAAGCTTTCTTT. Protein: CASSLAMNTEAFF.

V gene TRBV12-3 or TRBV12-4 combines with J gene TRBJ1-1, with TRBD1 matching 8 bases. V was pared by 5 bases and J by 1 base, with 9 bases of the junction left unmatched. This CDR3 has 16 amino acids. CDR3 in DNA: TGTGCCAGCAGTAGAACAGGGGGTCGTCAGAACACTGAAGCTTTCTTT. Residues: CASSRTGGRQNTEAFF.

This clonotype was detected only a few times. V is TRBV4-1 and J is TRBJ2-7; tentative D call: TRBD2 (5 bases). From germline, CDR1 is MGHRA and CDR2 YSYEKL. V lost 1 base and J lost 5, with 15 bases in between. This CDR3 region has 15 residues. The CDR3 coding sequence is TGCGCCAGCAGCCAAGGGCCTGCAAGCGGCCACGAGCAGTACTTC. Protein sequence: CASSQGPASGHEQYF.

The rearrangement links TRBV7-9 to TRBJ2-7, with D uncertain. V was clipped by 4 bases and J by 4 bases, with 8 bases between them. The germline V gene has CDR1 SEHNR and CDR2 FQNEAQ (reference sequence). This CDR3 comprises 12 residues. Here the CDR3 DNA reads TGTGCCAGCAGCTCCCCCGAATACGAGCAGTACTTC. Translated, it gives CASSSPEYEQYF. Full variable domain (rest looked up from reference TRBV7-9 and TRBJ2-7): DTGVSQNPRHKITKRGQNVTFRCDPISEHNRLYWYRQTLGQGPEFLTYFQNEAQLEKSRLLSDRFSAERPKGSFSTLEIQRTEQGDSAMYLCASSSPEYEQYFGPGTRLTVT.

The chain recombines TRBV12-3 or TRBV12-4 with TRBJ2-1; possible D gene TRBD1, 6 bases. Deletions cut 6 bases from V and 9 bases from J, with 9 bases between. CDR3 size: 11 residues. DNA of the CDR3: TGTGCCAGCAGACTAGGGGGTGAGCAGTTCTTC. Protein product: CASRLGGEQFF.

The chain recombines TRBV12-3 or TRBV12-4 with TRBJ2-7, with 12 bases identical to TRBD1. This CDR3 has 15 residues. J lost 4 bases, V lost 2 bases, and 3 bases had no gene match. The CDR3 DNA reads as TGTGCCAGCAGTTTATGGGACAGGGGGCGGTACGAGCAGTACTTC. This translates into CASSLWDRGRYEQYF.

The chain recombines TRBV9 with TRBJ1-1; perhaps TRBD1 as D (6 bases). The CDR3 extends over 14 amino acids. The germline V gene has CDR1 SGDLS and CDR2 YYNGEE. Trimming shortened V by 2 bases and J by 6 bases, and 14 bases separated the two germline ends. The CDR3 coding sequence is TGTGCCAGCAGCGTTGGGGGCAGGTCCTCTGAAGCTTTCTTT. Amino acid sequence: CASSVGGRSSEAFF.

This clonotype was seen more than once but under ten times. The rearrangement links TRBV9 to TRBJ2-1; D might be TRBD1 (6 bases). Germline V CDR1 and CDR2: SGDLS, YYNGEE. V lost 0 bases, J lost 0 bases, and 22 bases lay in between. The CDR3 covers 20 residues. The CDR3 is CASSVVALGASQSSYNEQFF. For the CDR3, the DNA is TGTGCCAGCAGCGTAGTAGCCCTGGGGGCTAGCCAGAGCTCCTACAATGAGCAGTTCTTC.

J is TRBJ2-2 and V is TRBV6-5, with TRBD1 identical over 10 bases. Germline V gives CDR1 MNHEY, CDR2 SVGAGI. This CDR3 comprises 16 residues. Trimming took 0 bases from V and 6 from J; bases not matched to a gene: 4. CDR3 bases: TGTGCCAGCAGTTACTCCACGGGGACAGGGGCCGGGGAGCTGTTTTTT. Amino acids: CASSYSTGTGAGELFF.

In its sample, this clonotype was seen many times. This CDR3 reads CASSLGAGGEAFF. The CDR3 coding sequence is TGCGCCAGCAGCTTGGGGGCAGGGGGCGAAGCTTTCTTT. This chain joins TRBV5-1 and TRBJ1-1, with 8 bases lining up with TRBD1. After removal of 0 bases from V and 8 bases from J, the junction contained 3 bases not matched to a gene. The CDR3 is made up of 13 amino acids. Germline V gene sequence: CDR1 SGHRS, CDR2 YFSETQ.

The chain joins TRBV3-1 to TRBJ2-7; weak D call: TRBD2 (6 bases). Trimming took 1 base from V and 5 from J, leaving 12 bases between them. The CDR3 loop spans 14 amino acids. Germline V CDR1 and CDR2: LGHDT, YNNKEL (reference sequence). The CDR3 coding sequence is TGTGCCAGCAGCCAAGTAGCCGGGAGCCACGAGCAGTACTTC. Translated, it gives CASSQVAGSHEQYF.

The chain has TRBV12-3 or TRBV12-4 and TRBJ2-3, with a tentative D call TRBD2 (6 bases). CDR3 length: 12 residues. V was cut by 11 bases and J by 0 bases, with 9 bases left in between. Written as DNA, the CDR3 is TGTGCCTGGAGCGGGAGCACAGATACGCAGTATTTT. Its translation is CAWSGSTDTQYF.

The genes are TRBV20-1 and TRBJ2-7; D is unresolved. The length of the CDR3 is 14 residues. Germline V gives CDR1 DFQATT, CDR2 SNEGSKA (reference sequence). Trimming removed 0 bases at V and 2 bases at J, with 11 bases between. The CDR3: CSARDRTAPYEQYF. The CDR3 nucleotides read TGCAGTGCTAGAGATCGAACAGCCCCCTACGAGCAGTACTTC.

V and J are TRBV24-1 and TRBJ2-1; D unresolved. V lost 2 bases and J 0 bases, leaving 10 bases between the germline ends. Germline V gives CDR1 KGHDR, CDR2 SFDVKD. This CDR3 has 16 amino acids. The CDR3 reads CATSDSDPLSYNEQFF. The CDR3 nucleotides read TGTGCCACCAGTGATTCGGACCCCCTCTCCTACAATGAGCAGTTCTTC.

This chain joins TRBV29-1 and TRBJ2-3, with D hard to call. Germline CDR1 and CDR2: SQVTM and ANQGSEA. This CDR3 has 14 amino acids. Trimming shortened V by 8 bases and J by 4 bases, and 19 bases separated the two germline ends. The DNA of the CDR3 is TGCAGCTATACCCCCCGGGCTTACTCAGATACGCAGTATTTT. Its protein is CSYTPRAYSDTQYF.

This clonotype was seen a handful of times. The chain uses TRBV7-9 and TRBJ2-7, with TRBD2 matching over 7 bases. Germline CDR1 is SEHNR and CDR2 is FQNEAQ (reference sequence). The CDR3 covers 14 residues. The junction had 10 bases not matched to a gene; V was cut back by 5 bases and J by 6 bases. The CDR3 nucleotides are TGTGCCAGCAGCCCGACTAGCAGGTCCGGCGAGCAGTACTTC. Amino acid sequence: CASSPTSRSGEQYF.

The CDR3 region is CASSRSSGQFYEQYF. DNA of the CDR3: TGTGCCAGCAGCCGGTCCTCGGGACAATTCTACGAGCAGTACTTC. The chain has TRBV7-9 and TRBJ2-7; D is perhaps TRBD1 (6 bases). CDR3 length: 15 amino acids. V was pared by 5 bases and J by 3 bases, with 17 bases between. From germline, CDR1 is SEHNR and CDR2 FQNEAQ (reference sequence).